This T cell receptor (beta chain) emerged from a study of technical replicates of blood from several donors. Measured with immunoSEQ multiplex PCR; TCRdb has only the in-frame clones, and not every one. Found here are fewer than 100,000 clones, 90% to 96% of them singletons; the top ten hold approximately 0.22%. The TCR sequence derives from a human donor in good health. Input material: T cells isolated from PBMCs.

The CDR3 loop reads CASSSGFSGNTIYF. As DNA, the CDR3 is TGCGCCAGCAGCTCGGGATTCTCTGGAAACACCATATATTTT. The V call is TRBV5-1, the J call TRBJ1-3; no reliable D call. Trimming took off 3 bases at V and 0 bases at J, with 7 bases between the two ends. CDR1 is SGHRS, CDR2 YFSETQ, per germline. This CDR3 contains 14 residues.